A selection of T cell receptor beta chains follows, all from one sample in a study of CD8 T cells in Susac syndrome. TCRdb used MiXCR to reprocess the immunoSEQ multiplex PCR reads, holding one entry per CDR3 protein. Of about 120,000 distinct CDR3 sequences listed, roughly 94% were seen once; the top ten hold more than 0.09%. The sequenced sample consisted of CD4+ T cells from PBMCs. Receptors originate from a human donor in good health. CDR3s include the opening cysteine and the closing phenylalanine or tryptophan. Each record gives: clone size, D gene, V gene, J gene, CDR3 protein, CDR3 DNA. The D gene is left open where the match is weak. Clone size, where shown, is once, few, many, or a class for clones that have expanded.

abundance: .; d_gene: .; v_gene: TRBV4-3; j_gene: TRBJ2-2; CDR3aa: CASSQYITGGPGELFF; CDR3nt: TGCGCCAGCAGCCAGTATATTACAGGAGGGCCCGGGGAGCTGTTTTTT
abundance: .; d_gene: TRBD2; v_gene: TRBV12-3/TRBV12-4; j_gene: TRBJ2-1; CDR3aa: CASSISGLNNEQFF; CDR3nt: TGTGCCAGCAGTATTAGCGGGTTAAACAATGAGCAGTTCTTC
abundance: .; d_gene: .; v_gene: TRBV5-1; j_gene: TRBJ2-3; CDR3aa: CASSLGRASDTQYF; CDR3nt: TGCGCCAGCAGCTTGGGTCGCGCTTCAGATACGCAGTATTTT
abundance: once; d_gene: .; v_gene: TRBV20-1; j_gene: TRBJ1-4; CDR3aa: CSAPQGGDEKLFF; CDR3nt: TGCAGTGCGCCCCAGGGCGGGGATGAAAAACTGTTTTTT
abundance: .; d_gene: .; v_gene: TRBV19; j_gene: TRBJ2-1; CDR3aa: CASTLSVLSYNEQFF; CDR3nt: TGTGCCAGTACCCTTTCGGTTCTCTCCTACAATGAGCAGTTCTTC
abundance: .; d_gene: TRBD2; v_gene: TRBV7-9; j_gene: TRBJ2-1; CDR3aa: CASSLTSESSYNEQFF; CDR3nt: TGTGCCAGCAGCTTGACTAGCGAGAGCTCCTACAATGAGCAGTTCTTC
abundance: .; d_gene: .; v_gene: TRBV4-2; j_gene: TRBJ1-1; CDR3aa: CASSHVNTEAFF; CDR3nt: TGTGCCAGCAGCCACGTAAACACTGAAGCTTTCTTT
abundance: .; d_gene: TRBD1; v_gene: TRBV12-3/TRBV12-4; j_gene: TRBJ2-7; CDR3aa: CASSRTGGSYEQYF; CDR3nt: TGTGCCAGCAGTCGGACAGGGGGCTCCTACGAGCAGTACTTC
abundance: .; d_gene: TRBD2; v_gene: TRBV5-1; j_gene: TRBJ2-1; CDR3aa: CASSLSIGGGGDEQFF; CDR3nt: TGCGCCAGCAGCTTGAGTATCGGCGGGGGTGGCGATGAGCAGTTCTTC
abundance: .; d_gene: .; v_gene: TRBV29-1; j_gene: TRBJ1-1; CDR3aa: CSVIENTEAFF; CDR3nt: TGCAGCGTAATAGAGAACACTGAAGCTTTCTTT
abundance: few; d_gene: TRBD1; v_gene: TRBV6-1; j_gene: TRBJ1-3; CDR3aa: CASSRGTGVKSGNTIYF; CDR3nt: TGTGCCAGCAGCCGCGGGACAGGGGTAAAGTCTGGAAACACCATATATTTT
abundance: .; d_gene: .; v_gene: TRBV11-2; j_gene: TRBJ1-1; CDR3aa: CASSLALVNTEAFF; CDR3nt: TGTGCCAGCAGCTTAGCCCTTGTGAACACTGAAGCTTTCTTT
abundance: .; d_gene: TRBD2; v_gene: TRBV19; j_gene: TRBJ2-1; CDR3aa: CATRIAGPYNEQFF; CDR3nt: TGTGCCACCAGAATAGCGGGGCCCTACAATGAGCAGTTCTTC
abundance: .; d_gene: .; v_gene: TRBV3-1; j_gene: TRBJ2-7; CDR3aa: CASSQGNAYEQYF; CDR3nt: TGTGCCAGCAGCCAAGGGAATGCCTACGAGCAGTACTTC
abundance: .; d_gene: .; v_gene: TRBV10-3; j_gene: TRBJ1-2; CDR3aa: CAISEREDGYTF; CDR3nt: TGTGCCATCAGTGAGAGGGAGGATGGCTACACCTTC
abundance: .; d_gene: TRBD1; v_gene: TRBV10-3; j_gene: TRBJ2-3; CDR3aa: CAISGQGDVNTQYF; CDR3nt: TGTGCCATCAGCGGACAGGGTGATGTGAATACGCAGTATTTT
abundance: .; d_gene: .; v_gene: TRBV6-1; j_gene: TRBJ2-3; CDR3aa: CASSFAGSTDTQYF; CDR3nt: TGTGCCAGCAGTTTTGCTGGGAGCACAGATACGCAGTATTTT
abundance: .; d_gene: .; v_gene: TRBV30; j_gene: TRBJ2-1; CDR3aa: CAWSPIPTRGSSYNEQFF; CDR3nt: TGTGCCTGGAGCCCTATTCCAACTCGGGGGAGCTCCTACAATGAGCAGTTCTTC
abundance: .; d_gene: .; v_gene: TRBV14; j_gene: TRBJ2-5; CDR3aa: CASSRWETQYF; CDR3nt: TGTGCCAGCAGCCGGTGGGAGACCCAGTACTTC
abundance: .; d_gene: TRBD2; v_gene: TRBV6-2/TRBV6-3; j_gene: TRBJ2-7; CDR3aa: CASSTVRTSGRADRNEQYF; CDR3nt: TGTGCCAGCAGCACCGTCAGGACTAGCGGGAGGGCCGATCGGAACGAGCAGTACTTC
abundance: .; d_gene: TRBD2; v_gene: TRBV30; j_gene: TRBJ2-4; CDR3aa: CAGTPGGLNIQYF; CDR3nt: TGTGCCGGGACGCCGGGAGGATTGAACATTCAGTACTTC
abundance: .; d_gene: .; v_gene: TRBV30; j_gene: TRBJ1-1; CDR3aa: CARPRTVEAFF; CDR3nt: TGTGCCCGCCCCAGGACGGTTGAAGCTTTCTTT